This T cell receptor beta chain derives from a study of regulatory T cells in long-lasting Graves disease. The CDR3 has 14 residues. Unmatched junction bases numbered 3, after V lost 7 bases and J lost 0 bases. Germline CDR1 and CDR2: LGHDT and YNNKEL (reference sequence). Library construction for TCR beta used iRepertoire HTBI primers and Arm-PCR of CDR3 regions. TCRdb processed the multiplex PCR reads anew with MiXCR; each CDR3 protein has one entry. The sample holds about 520,000 distinct CDR3 sequences, around 12% seen once. Time point denoted: newly diagnosed GD, antithyroid drugs for less than 3 months. There was RNA extracted from PBMCs, and the TCR library was made from it. This sample also appeared in a second study, on T cells in Graves' hyperthyroidism and ophthalmopathy.

This TCR was recovered from a woman younger than 45 with Graves disease. The chain has TRBV3-1 and TRBJ2-3; 8 nucleotides match TRBD2. The sample consisted of peripheral blood mononuclear cells (PBMCs), taken at new diagnosis, from a patient treated with antithyroid drugs. The DNA for the CDR3 is TGTGCCAGCAAGAGCGGGGGAAGCACAGATACGCAGTATTTT. Protein sequence: CASKSGGSTDTQYF.